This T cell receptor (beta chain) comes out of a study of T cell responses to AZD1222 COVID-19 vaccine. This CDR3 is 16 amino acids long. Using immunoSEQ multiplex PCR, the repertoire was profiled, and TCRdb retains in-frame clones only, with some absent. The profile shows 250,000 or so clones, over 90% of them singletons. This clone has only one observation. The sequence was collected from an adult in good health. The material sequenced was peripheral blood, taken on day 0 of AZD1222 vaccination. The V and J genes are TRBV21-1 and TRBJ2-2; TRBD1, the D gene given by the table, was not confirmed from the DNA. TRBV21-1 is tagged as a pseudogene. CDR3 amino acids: CASTAKGAPNTGELFF. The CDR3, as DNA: TGTGCCAGCACCGCAAAGGGGGCGCCGAACACCGGGGAGCTGTTTTTT.